Described below is a single T cell receptor beta chain sequence and its context. Its antigen is unknown. This record comes from a study of vaccination effects on CD4 cells after COVID-19. The study's findings and limits: Missing from the study were early post-infection timepoints, and its convalescent patients were few. Marked clonal contraction of infection- and vaccine-induced clones was seen late after vaccination.

Some clones are missing from TCRdb's copy, which holds only in-frame ones; the method was immunoSEQ multiplex PCR. The table includes around 49,000 clones, roughly 80% detected once. Within the ViraFEST assay, antigen-specific CD4+ T cells underwent expansion with viral peptide pools prior to sequencing. With about ten days of culture completed, CD4+ T cells were isolated. PCR confirmed that the person was infected with SARS-CoV-2 between March and December 2020. Every well housed some 1.8 million PBMC, which grew in culture alongside around 9.8 IU/ml IL-2 and about 10 ug/ml peptides. This clonotype was obtained from a human donor who had a prior SARS-CoV-2 infection. The material sequenced was CD4+ T cells from PBMCs cultured with a peptide pool, taken before COVID-19 vaccination.

The CDR3 spells CASNLLNTGELFF. CDR3 DNA: TGTGCCAGCAACCTCCTGAACACCGGGGAGCTGTTTTTT. The chain couples TRBV6-6 to TRBJ2-2, with D unresolved. CDR1 is MNHNY and CDR2 is SVGAGI in the germline V gene (reference sequence). V was shortened by 7 bases and J by 1 base, with 7 bases between the two germline ends. The CDR3 is 13 amino acids.